The rows below give T cell receptor beta chains drawn from one sample of a study of cytomegalovirus exposure and HLA in healthy donors. Data came from immunoSEQ multiplex PCR; TCRdb stores just in-frame clones and leaves some out. Of some 150,000 clones detected, about 82% appear once; the ten largest clones hold less than 4%. The specimen was PBMCs. Every receptor here comes from a male donor in good health and CMV-seronegative. Each CDR3 is given with its conserved first and last residue. Fields, in order: clone size, CDR3 length, J gene, V gene, D gene, CDR3 protein, CDR3 DNA. D genes are given only for firm matches. Only part of the rows carry a size: once, few, many, or a class if the clone is expanded.

.	16	TRBJ1-1	TRBV9	.	CASSVASGRMNTEAFF	TGTGCCAGCAGCGTAGCGTCAGGCCGCATGAACACTGAAGCTTTCTTT
once	16	TRBJ2-6	TRBV18	.	CASSPGQTSGANVLTF	TGTGCCAGCTCACCAGGACAGACCTCTGGGGCCAACGTCCTGACTTTC
.	13	TRBJ1-1	TRBV7-9	TRBD1	CASSLTGGTEAFF	TGTGCCAGCAGTCTAACAGGGGGCACTGAAGCTTTCTTT
.	13	TRBJ1-2	TRBV5-4	TRBD1	CASSITGAWGYTF	TGTGCCAGCAGCATTACAGGGGCCTGGGGCTACACCTTC
.	13	TRBJ2-2	TRBV6-4	.	CASSDRDTGELFF	TGTGCCAGCAGTGATCGGGACACCGGGGAGCTGTTTTTT
.	15	TRBJ2-3	TRBV15	TRBD2	CATSGLAGGTDTQYF	TGTGCCACCAGTGGCCTAGCGGGGGGGACAGATACGCAGTATTTT
.	14	TRBJ2-7	TRBV18	TRBD1	CASSPRGLRDEQYF	TGTGCCAGCTCCCCCAGGGGGCTTCGGGACGAGCAGTACTTC
.	17	TRBJ1-1	TRBV27	.	CASSLRLRQGGMAEAFF	TGTGCCAGCAGTTTACGGCTCCGTCAGGGAGGGATGGCTGAAGCTTTCTTT
.	13	TRBJ2-6	TRBV2	.	CASSTHRANVLTF	TGTGCCAGCAGTACACATCGGGCCAACGTCCTGACTTTC
.	13	TRBJ2-7	TRBV6-5	.	CASSNYRETGQYF	TGTGCCAGCAGTAACTACAGGGAGACTGGGCAGTACTTC
.	13	TRBJ1-5	TRBV27	.	CASSFSPSQPQHF	TGTGCCAGCAGTTTTTCCCCCTCTCAGCCCCAGCATTTT
.	14	TRBJ2-1	TRBV4-3	TRBD2	CASSRLAGNNEQFF	TGCGCCAGCAGCCGGCTAGCGGGAAACAATGAGCAGTTCTTC
.	15	TRBJ2-7	TRBV2	TRBD1	CASSGSGTGGYEQYF	TGTGCCAGCAGTGGATCCGGGACAGGGGGCTACGAGCAGTACTTC
few	16	TRBJ1-1	TRBV4-3	TRBD1	CASSQDNRGVNTEAFF	TGCGCCAGCAGCCAAGATAACAGGGGGGTTAACACTGAAGCTTTCTTT
.	16	TRBJ2-2	TRBV4-1	.	CASSQEVAMNTGELFF	TGCGCCAGCAGCCAAGAAGTGGCCATGAACACCGGGGAGCTGTTTTTT
.	14	TRBJ2-4	TRBV28	TRBD1	CASSPGTGLEVQYF	TGTGCCAGCAGTCCAGGGACAGGCCTTGAGGTTCAGTACTTC
few	15	TRBJ2-7	TRBV5-4	.	CASSLGSGGLGEQYF	TGTGCCAGCAGCTTGGGGTCCGGGGGATTAGGCGAGCAGTACTTC
few	18	TRBJ2-6	TRBV6-1	.	CASSEAGSGPTGANVLTF	TGTGCCAGCAGTGAAGCGGGGTCAGGGCCGACTGGGGCCAACGTCCTGACTTTC
.	15	TRBJ1-1	TRBV19	.	CASRPGTTMNTEAFF	TGTGCCAGCAGACCAGGGACAACTATGAACACTGAAGCTTTCTTT
.	16	TRBJ1-5	TRBV28	.	CASRRTEEIGDQPQHF	TGTGCCAGCAGGCGGACAGAAGAGATTGGAGATCAGCCCCAGCATTTT
.	20	TRBJ2-7	TRBV5-3	TRBD1	CARSVIRDRVTRPCSYEQYF	TGTGCCAGAAGCGTAATCCGGGACAGGGTTACCCGACCGTGCTCCTACGAGCAGTACTTC
.	16	TRBJ2-7	TRBV4-1	.	CASSQEQGVLSYEQYF	TGCGCCAGCAGCCAAGAACAGGGAGTCCTCTCCTACGAGCAGTACTTC
.	15	TRBJ2-7	TRBV18	.	CASPRGAVGSYEQYF	TGTGCCAGCCCACGTGGGGCGGTAGGCTCCTACGAGCAGTACTTC
.	14	TRBJ2-3	TRBV27	.	CASSLSGEADTQYF	TGTGCCAGCAGTTTAAGTGGAGAAGCAGATACGCAGTATTTT
.	16	TRBJ1-2	TRBV14	.	CASSQDLGGSTSGYTF	TGTGCCAGCAGCCAAGATCTGGGGGGGTCAACAAGCGGCTACACCTTC
.	13	TRBJ1-1	TRBV28	TRBD1	CASSPRDRVKAFF	TGTGCCAGCAGCCCCCGGGACAGGGTCAAAGCTTTCTTT
few	12	TRBJ1-3	TRBV19	.	CASSRAGNTIYF	TGTGCCAGTAGCAGGGCGGGAAACACCATATATTTT
.	16	TRBJ2-5	TRBV5-1	TRBD2	CASSRRLAGGPETQYF	TGCGCCAGCAGCCGCAGACTAGCGGGGGGGCCAGAGACCCAGTACTTC
once	13	TRBJ1-1	TRBV10-3	.	CAISETPSSEAFF	TGTGCCATCAGTGAGACCCCTTCCAGTGAAGCTTTCTTT
.	14	TRBJ2-7	TRBV6-1	TRBD2	CASSEGEGPYEQYF	TGTGCCAGCAGTGAGGGGGAGGGCCCCTACGAGCAGTACTTC
few	17	TRBJ1-4	TRBV7-9	.	CASSADVLLATNEKLFF	TGTGCCAGCAGCGCAGATGTCTTGCTTGCAACTAATGAAAAACTGTTTTTT
once	13	TRBJ2-5	TRBV7-9	TRBD1	CASSRTRGETQYF	TGTGCCAGCAGCCGAACCAGGGGGGAGACCCAGTACTTC
.	14	TRBJ1-6	TRBV5-6	.	CASSLALLNSPLHF	TGTGCCAGCAGCCTAGCCCTTTTAAATTCACCCCTCCACTTT
few	14	TRBJ2-7	TRBV2	.	CASSDDRLKYEQYF	TGTGCCAGCAGTGATGACAGACTCAAGTACGAGCAGTACTTC
.	14	TRBJ2-1	TRBV27	.	CASSGIVGGNEQFF	TGTGCCAGCAGCGGGATTGTAGGGGGAAATGAGCAGTTCTTC
.	12	TRBJ1-1	TRBV6-5	.	CASRSTGTRAFF	TGTGCCAGCAGAAGCACCGGGACAAGAGCTTTCTTT
.	16	TRBJ2-1	TRBV11-3	TRBD2	CASSSGLAGFGNEQFF	TGTGCCAGCAGCTCGGGACTAGCGGGATTTGGGAATGAGCAGTTCTTC
.	13	TRBJ1-1	TRBV18	.	CASSPTANTEAFF	TGTGCCAGCTCACCCACAGCGAACACTGAAGCTTTCTTT
.	13	TRBJ2-1	TRBV27	.	CASSLWDTNEQFF	TGTGCCAGCAGTCTTTGGGACACCAATGAGCAGTTCTTC
.	13	TRBJ2-7	TRBV7-2	.	CASSLGIAYEQYF	TGTGCCAGCAGCTTAGGTATAGCCTACGAGCAGTACTTC
once	14	TRBJ2-7	TRBV5-1	TRBD2	CASSLAGGTYEQYF	TGCGCCAGCAGCTTGGCGGGGGGTACCTACGAGCAGTACTTC
.	15	TRBJ2-7	TRBV18	.	CASSPQASLAREQYF	TGTGCCAGCTCACCACAGGCATCACTCGCGAGGGAGCAGTACTTC
.	13	TRBJ1-1	TRBV30	.	CAWSREGTTEAFF	TGTGCCTGGAGCAGGGAGGGGACAACTGAAGCTTTCTTT
.	14	TRBJ1-2	TRBV2	TRBD1	CASLLGQGSFGYTF	TGTGCCAGCCTTCTGGGACAGGGGTCGTTTGGCTACACCTTC
.	13	TRBJ2-1	TRBV4-1	.	CASSQLTANEQFF	TGCGCCAGCAGCCAGCTAACCGCCAATGAGCAGTTCTTC
.	13	TRBJ1-1	TRBV6-1	.	CASSHQGHTEAFF	TGTGCCAGCAGCCACCAGGGGCACACTGAAGCTTTCTTT